Listed below are T cell receptor beta chains from one sample, sequenced in a study of blood T cell repertoires in COVID-19. Profiled with immunoSEQ multiplex PCR; TCRdb holds only in-frame clones, not every one. The sample lists 45,000 to 55,000 clones, roughly 89% seen once, with approximately 1.4% in the top ten. Sequencing was carried out using peripheral blood. These receptors all stem from a man aged 50 or older with acute or convalescent COVID-19. Each CDR3 is given with its conserved first and last residue. A D gene is named only where the DNA matches it firmly. Where a row states a size, it is once, few, many or the class of an expanded clone; other rows omit it.

size: few
D: TRBD2
V: TRBV18
J: TRBJ2-1
CDR3: CASSPPRGTETYNEQFF
DNA: TGTGCCAGCTCACCACCGCGGGGGACGGAGACCTACAATGAGCAGTTCTTC

size: -
D: TRBD1
V: TRBV14
J: TRBJ1-1
CDR3: CASSLRQGAIGGNTEAFF
DNA: TGTGCCAGCAGCCTCAGACAGGGGGCGATAGGCGGCAACACTGAAGCTTTCTTT

size: -
D: -
V: TRBV28
J: TRBJ2-7
CDR3: CASSFGTSYEQYF
DNA: TGTGCCAGCAGTTTCGGGACAAGCTACGAGCAGTACTTC

size: -
D: -
V: TRBV7-8
J: TRBJ1-2
CDR3: CASSIHRDGYTF
DNA: TGTGCCAGCAGCATCCACAGGGATGGCTACACCTTC

size: once
D: -
V: TRBV28
J: TRBJ1-1
CDR3: CASSLRGQGRYPEAFF
DNA: TGTGCCAGCAGTTTAAGGGGCCAGGGCCGGTACCCTGAAGCTTTCTTT

size: -
D: TRBD2
V: TRBV28
J: TRBJ2-1
CDR3: CASSPPTSGRAGEQFF
DNA: TGTGCCAGCAGTCCTCCGACTAGCGGGAGGGCCGGTGAGCAGTTCTTC

size: -
D: TRBD1
V: TRBV19
J: TRBJ1-1
CDR3: CASSIATGPLEAFF
DNA: TGTGCCAGTAGTATTGCGACAGGGCCTCTGGAAGCTTTCTTT

size: -
D: TRBD2
V: TRBV7-2
J: TRBJ2-7
CDR3: CASRRAGGSYEQYF
DNA: TGTGCCAGCAGGAGGGCGGGGGGCTCCTACGAGCAGTACTTC

size: -
D: -
V: TRBV30
J: TRBJ1-2
CDR3: CAYGQTLGYGYTF
DNA: TGTGCCTATGGACAGACCCTTGGGTATGGCTACACCTTC

size: few
D: TRBD2
V: TRBV7-8
J: TRBJ2-3
CDR3: CASSPTRAGSHWGSSSLLTDTQYF
DNA: TGTGCCAGCAGCCCAACAAGAGCGGGGAGCCATTGGGGGAGCAGTTCTCTACTCACAGATACGCAGTATTTT

size: -
D: TRBD2
V: TRBV10-3
J: TRBJ2-2
CDR3: CAISGTSGETGELFF
DNA: TGTGCCATCAGCGGGACTAGCGGAGAGACCGGGGAGCTGTTTTTT

size: -
D: -
V: TRBV9
J: TRBJ2-1
CDR3: CASSARSFEQFF
DNA: TGTGCCAGCAGCGCCAGGTCTTTTGAGCAGTTCTTC

size: -
D: TRBD1
V: TRBV28
J: TRBJ1-5
CDR3: CASSQGDRAYHKHF
DNA: TGTGCCAGCAGTCAAGGGGACAGGGCCTACCATAAGCATTTT

size: -
D: -
V: TRBV19
J: TRBJ1-4
CDR3: CASATRTTNEKLFF
DNA: TGTGCCAGCGCAACCAGGACAACTAATGAAAAACTGTTTTTT

size: -
D: -
V: TRBV10-3
J: TRBJ1-6
CDR3: CAIKAGQYNSPLHF
DNA: TGTGCCATCAAGGCAGGACAATATAATTCACCCCTCCACTTT

size: -
D: -
V: TRBV27
J: TRBJ2-3
CDR3: CASSLRGSGSNVADTQYF
DNA: TGTGCCAGCAGTTTGCGGGGTAGCGGCTCAAATGTGGCAGATACGCAGTATTTT

size: -
D: TRBD1
V: TRBV7-8
J: TRBJ1-5
CDR3: CASSARTGVSNQPQHF
DNA: TGTGCCAGCAGCGCCCGGACAGGGGTTAGCAATCAGCCCCAGCATTTT

size: -
D: -
V: TRBV30
J: TRBJ2-7
CDR3: CAWSVAHEQYF
DNA: TGTGCCTGGAGTGTAGCGCACGAGCAGTACTTC

size: -
D: TRBD1
V: TRBV7-9
J: TRBJ2-5
CDR3: CASSYGTDQETQYF
DNA: TGTGCCAGCAGCTATGGGACAGACCAAGAGACCCAGTACTTC

size: -
D: -
V: TRBV28
J: TRBJ2-2
CDR3: CASRIPGHWANTGELFF
DNA: TGTGCCAGCAGGATCCCCGGACATTGGGCGAACACCGGGGAGCTGTTTTTT

size: -
D: -
V: TRBV27
J: TRBJ2-3
CDR3: CARVSVRGAEDTQYF
DNA: TGTGCCCGCGTGTCTGTTCGGGGGGCCGAAGATACGCAGTATTTT

size: -
D: TRBD1
V: TRBV25-1
J: TRBJ2-5
CDR3: CASKRGDRNIQETQYF
DNA: TGTGCCAGCAAACGTGGGGACAGGAATATTCAAGAGACCCAGTACTTC

size: -
D: -
V: TRBV1
J: TRBJ2-5
CDR3: CTSSHVKVHGGGETQYF
DNA: TGCACCAGCAGCCATGTGAAGGTCCACGGGGGTGGGGAGACCCAGTACTTC

size: -
D: -
V: TRBV19
J: TRBJ2-1
CDR3: CASSIDLTEPNEQFF
DNA: TGTGCCAGTAGTATAGACCTAACAGAGCCAAATGAGCAGTTCTTC

size: -
D: TRBD1
V: TRBV28
J: TRBJ1-2
CDR3: CASSLRTGANYGYTF
DNA: TGTGCCAGCAGTTTACGGACAGGGGCTAACTATGGCTACACCTTC

size: -
D: TRBD2
V: TRBV7-9
J: TRBJ2-1
CDR3: CASSLRGGGAFNEQFF
DNA: TGTGCCAGCAGCTTAAGGGGCGGGGGGGCGTTCAATGAGCAGTTCTTC

size: -
D: TRBD2
V: TRBV20-1
J: TRBJ2-3
CDR3: CSASEPRGRGVTDTQYF
DNA: TGCAGTGCTAGTGAACCCCGCGGGAGAGGGGTCACAGATACGCAGTATTTT

size: -
D: -
V: TRBV4-1
J: TRBJ2-2
CDR3: CASSHAANTGELFF
DNA: TGCGCCAGCAGCCATGCGGCAAACACCGGGGAGCTGTTTTTT

size: -
D: -
V: TRBV4-2
J: TRBJ2-7
CDR3: CASSPLLWAGEQYF
DNA: TGTGCCAGCAGCCCTCTTCTCTGGGCTGGCGAGCAGTACTTC

size: -
D: TRBD1
V: TRBV7-2
J: TRBJ2-1
CDR3: CASSSYPGQEQFF
DNA: TGTGCCAGCAGCTCGTATCCGGGACAGGAGCAGTTCTTC

size: -
D: TRBD2
V: TRBV6-6
J: TRBJ2-7
CDR3: CASRIGTTSYEQYF
DNA: TGTGCCAGCAGGATCGGGACTACGTCCTACGAGCAGTACTTC

size: -
D: -
V: TRBV2
J: TRBJ1-2
CDR3: CASSETGTYGYTF
DNA: TGTGCCAGCAGTGAAACAGGGACCTATGGCTACACCTTC

size: -
D: -
V: TRBV27
J: TRBJ1-1
CDR3: CASTISGANTEAFF
DNA: TGTGCCAGCACCATCTCGGGTGCGAACACTGAAGCTTTCTTT

size: once
D: -
V: TRBV6-1
J: TRBJ1-5
CDR3: CASSENRVLGQPQHF
DNA: TGTGCCAGCAGTGAAAACAGGGTTTTGGGACAGCCCCAGCATTTT

size: -
D: TRBD1
V: TRBV19
J: TRBJ1-1
CDR3: CASWGRNRGLHTEAFF
DNA: TGTGCCAGTTGGGGGAGAAACAGGGGATTGCACACTGAAGCTTTCTTT

size: -
D: TRBD2
V: TRBV9
J: TRBJ2-1
CDR3: CASSAGTSGVNEQFF
DNA: TGTGCCAGCAGCGCTGGGACTAGCGGGGTCAATGAGCAGTTCTTC

size: once
D: -
V: TRBV24-1
J: TRBJ2-7
CDR3: CATSDPTGRHEQYF
DNA: TGTGCCACCAGTGATCCGACAGGGAGGCACGAGCAGTACTTC

size: -
D: -
V: TRBV2
J: TRBJ1-2
CDR3: CASSEARGLSNGYTF
DNA: TGTGCCAGCAGTGAAGCCCGGGGTTTGTCGAATGGCTACACCTTC

size: once
D: -
V: TRBV4-3
J: TRBJ2-5
CDR3: CASSQDLTQSETQYF
DNA: TGCGCCAGCAGCCAAGATTTGACTCAGAGCGAGACCCAGTACTTC

size: few
D: -
V: TRBV4-3
J: TRBJ2-2
CDR3: CASSQGVRANTGELFF
DNA: TGCGCCAGCAGCCAAGGGGTCAGGGCGAACACCGGGGAGCTGTTTTTT

size: few
D: -
V: TRBV6-1
J: TRBJ1-3
CDR3: CASSGRTAWSGNTIYF
DNA: TGTGCCAGCAGTGGACGGACAGCGTGGTCTGGAAACACCATATATTTT

size: -
D: -
V: TRBV4-3
J: TRBJ1-2
CDR3: CASSQGPTGFGRYGYTF
DNA: TGCGCCAGCAGCCAAGGACCAACAGGGTTTGGGCGCTATGGCTACACCTTC

size: -
D: -
V: TRBV6-2/TRBV6-3
J: TRBJ1-1
CDR3: CASSYSPASGGAEAFF
DNA: TGTGCCAGCAGTTACTCACCAGCCTCGGGGGGCGCGGAAGCTTTCTTT

size: -
D: -
V: TRBV28
J: TRBJ2-2
CDR3: CASNTQGMHTGELFF
DNA: TGTGCCAGCAACACCCAGGGGATGCACACCGGGGAGCTGTTTTTT

size: -
D: -
V: TRBV5-1
J: TRBJ2-3
CDR3: CASSTGQSTDTQYF
DNA: TGCGCCAGCAGCACTGGTCAAAGCACAGATACGCAGTATTTT